One sample yielded the 13 T cell receptor beta chains listed below, sequenced in a study of beta chain features in type 1 diabetes. What was sequenced were expressed TCRB transcripts, since all of the isolated RNA had been reverse transcribed. Here immunoSEQ multiplex PCR was the method, and the copy in TCRdb shows in-frame clones only, minus some. Here the sample spans hundreds of thousands of clones, 13% to 15% being singletons. Material for sequencing was naive CD4+ T cells from blood. The receptors shown here come from a woman between 40 and 50 years old in good health.

This chain links TRBV5-4 with TRBJ2-2; D remains unclear. Germline CDR1 SGHNT, CDR2 YYREEE (reference sequence). The CDR3 consists of 15 residues. V lost 1 base and J 7 bases, leaving 14 bases between the germline ends. The CDR3 sequence is CASSLRGDRHGELFF. DNA of the CDR3: TGTGCCAGCAGCTTGCGTGGTGATCGACACGGGGAGCTGTTTTTT. The full variable domain, completed using reference TRBV5-4 and TRBJ2-2, is ETGVTQSPTHLIKTRGQQVTLRCSSQSGHNTVSWYQQALGQGPQFIFQYYREEENGRGNFPPRFSGLQFPNYSSELNVNALELDDSALYLCASSLRGDRHGELFFGEGSRLTVL.

This clone was detected a few times. This chain uses TRBV5-1 with TRBJ2-3; TRBD2 might be the D (5 bases). V lost 0 bases to trimming and J lost 0 bases, with 11 bases between them. The CDR3 spans 16 residues. Germline V CDR1 and CDR2: SGHRS, YFSETQ. For the CDR3, the DNA is TGCGCCAGCAGCTTGGGGGAGAAAACTAGCACAGATACGCAGTATTTT. Amino acids: CASSLGEKTSTDTQYF.

Only a few counts were recorded for this clone. This rearrangement joins TRBV6-1 to TRBJ1-5; TRBD1 aligns across 9 bases. The CDR3 totals 15 residues. V was pared by 3 bases and J by 2 bases, with 2 bases of the junction left unmatched. Germline V gene data show CDR1 as MNHNS and CDR2 as SASEGT. The CDR3 region is CASSEDRGGNQPQHF. CDR3 coding DNA: TGTGCCAGCAGTGAGGACAGGGGCGGCAATCAGCCCCAGCATTTT.

This clone was recorded at least ten times. The chain employs TRBV29-1 and TRBJ1-1, with 10 bases identical to TRBD1. V shed 6 bases, J shed 6 bases, and the junction held 1 base outside the gene matches. Germline CDR1 reads SQVTM; CDR2 reads ANQGSEA. CDR3 length: 11 residues. In DNA, the CDR3 is TGCAGCGTCGACAGGGGGCCTGAAGCTTTCTTT. Amino acid sequence: CSVDRGPEAFF.

This clone was seen a few times. The chain combines TRBV7-9 with TRBJ2-6; weak D call: TRBD2 (7 bases). Germline loops: CDR1 SEHNR, CDR2 FQNEAQ (reference sequence). CDR3 length: 16 amino acids. With 7 bases removed from V and 0 bases from J, the gap between germline ends came to 13 bases. For the CDR3, the DNA is TGTGCCAGCACCGGAGGGGGGGGCTCTGGGGCCAACGTCCTGACTTTC. It translates to CASTGGGGSGANVLTF. The whole variable domain, filled in from reference TRBV7-9 and TRBJ2-6, reads DTGVSQNPRHKITKRGQNVTFRCDPISEHNRLYWYRQTLGQGPEFLTYFQNEAQLEKSRLLSDRFSAERPKGSFSTLEIQRTEQGDSAMYLCASTGGGGSGANVLTFGAGSRLTVL.

Only a few counts were recorded for this clone. This chain connects TRBV7-2 to TRBJ2-7; 11 bases are a match to TRBD2. The CDR3 covers 17 residues. V gave up 1 base and J gave up 7 bases; unmatched junction bases: 12. Germline assignment: CDR1 SGHTA and CDR2 FQGNSA. The CDR3 region has the DNA TGTGCCAGCAGCTTAGTCGTACTAGCGGGGGCTCCTGGGGAGCAGTACTTC. Encoded protein: CASSLVVLAGAPGEQYF.

This clone was found a few times. The gene calls are TRBV5-1 and TRBJ2-1; tentative D call: TRBD1 (6 bases). Per germline, CDR1 SGHRS and CDR2 YFSETQ. V gave up 2 bases and J gave up 4 bases, with 10 bases separating them. The CDR3 has 14 amino acids. As DNA, the CDR3 is TGCGCCAGCAGCTTCTGGGGGCAATACAATGAGCAGTTCTTC. Amino acids: CASSFWGQYNEQFF.

This clone has only a few counts. The gene calls are TRBV11-2 and TRBJ2-1; 9 bases agree with TRBD2. The CDR3 is 19 amino acids. V was pared by 6 bases and J by 8 bases, with 23 bases of the junction left unmatched. CDR1 and CDR2 from the germline V gene are SGHAT and FQNNGV. In nucleotides, the CDR3 is TGTGCCAGCAGAAGAAACGGGGTTGGCGGGGGGGCCGCCAATGATGAGCAGTTCTTC. Translation gives CASRRNGVGGGAANDEQFF.

This clone was counted only a few times. The genes are TRBV7-2 and TRBJ2-3; 7 bases fit TRBD2. CDR3 length: 13 amino acids. V shed 6 bases, J shed 3 bases, and the junction held 3 bases outside the gene matches. The germline CDR1 and CDR2 sequences are SGHTA and FQGNSA. CDR3 coding DNA: TGTGCCAGCAGAATAGCGGGTACAGATACGCAGTATTTT. Residues: CASRIAGTDTQYF.

Many counts were recorded for this clone. J is TRBJ2-5 and V is TRBV4-3; maybe TRBD1 (6 bases). Germline CDR1 reads LGHNA; CDR2 reads YSLEER. The CDR3 loop spans 14 amino acids. V lost 2 bases to trimming and J lost 2 bases, with 9 bases between them. CDR3 loop: CASSQLDSQETQYF. CDR3 DNA sequence: TGCGCCAGCAGCCAATTGGACAGTCAAGAGACCCAGTACTTC.

This clone has only a few counts. The chain has TRBV29-1 and TRBJ1-1; no clear D. CDR1 and CDR2 from the germline V gene are SQVTM and ANQGSEA. The length of the CDR3 is 17 residues. Trimming stripped 4 bases from V and 1 base from J, with 22 bases between. In DNA form, the CDR3 reads TGCAGCGTTGGATTCGGAGGAGGGTTCCCTGCGAACACTGAAGCTTTCTTT. Encoded protein: CSVGFGGGFPANTEAFF. Drawing the rest from reference TRBV29-1 and TRBJ1-1, the complete variable domain is SAVISQKPSRDICQRGTSLTIQCQVDSQVTMMFWYRQQPGQSLTLIATANQGSEATYESGFVIDKFPISRPNLTFSTLTVSNMSPEDSSIYLCSVGFGGGFPANTEAFFGQGTRLTVV.

This clone was counted between two and nine times. One end of the junction does not line up with germline, which may come from a read error. The CDR3 sequence: CASRTISEPRGFYGYTF. Written as DNA, the CDR3 is TGCGCCAGCCGTACTATATCCGAGCCAAGGGGTTTCTATGGCTACACCTTC. The chain is built from TRBV5-4 and TRBJ1-2; weak D call: TRBD1 (5 bases). The germline V gene encodes CDR1 SGHNT and CDR2 YYREEE (reference sequence). The CDR3 is 17 amino acids.

In its sample, this clone was seen once. V is TRBV7-9 and J is TRBJ1-5, with 12 bases fitting TRBD1. The trim removed 2 bases at V and 6 bases at J, leaving 8 bases unmatched. CDR3 length equals 17 residues. Germline CDR1 reads SEHNR; CDR2 reads FQNEAQ (reference sequence). The CDR3 bases are TGTGCCAGCAGCTTATCTGGGACAGGGGGCTACGGTCAGCCCCAGCATTTT. Amino acid sequence: CASSLSGTGGYGQPQHF.